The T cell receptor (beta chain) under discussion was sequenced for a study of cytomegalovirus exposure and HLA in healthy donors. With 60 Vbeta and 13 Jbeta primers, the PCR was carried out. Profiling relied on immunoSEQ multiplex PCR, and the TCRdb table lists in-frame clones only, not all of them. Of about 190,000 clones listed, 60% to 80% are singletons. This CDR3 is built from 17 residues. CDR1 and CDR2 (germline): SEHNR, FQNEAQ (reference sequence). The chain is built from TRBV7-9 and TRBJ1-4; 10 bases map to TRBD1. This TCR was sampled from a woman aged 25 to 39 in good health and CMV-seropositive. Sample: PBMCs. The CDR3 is CAVAGQGFTGAYEKLFF. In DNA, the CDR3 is TGTGCTGTGGCGGGACAGGGGTTCACGGGGGCATATGAAAAACTGTTTTTT. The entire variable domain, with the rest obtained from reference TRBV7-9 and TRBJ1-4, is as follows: DTGVSQNPRHKITKRGQNVTFRCDPISEHNRLYWYRQTLGQGPEFLTYFQNEAQLEKSRLLSDRFSAERPKGSFSTLEIQRTEQGDSAMYLCAVAGQGFTGAYEKLFFGSGTQLSVL.